In this sample, the clone carrying this T cell receptor (beta chain) turned up once. This entry is derived from a study of blood T cell repertoires in COVID-19. Study in general: The United States, Italy and Spain were the sources of the acute and convalescent COVID-19 samples.

As processed by the authors: By means of reference gene primer amplification, nucleated cell counts were estimated. Measured with immunoSEQ multiplex PCR; TCRdb has only the in-frame clones, and not every one. V and J calls and clone size are as listed in that table; D and trimming were resolved from the DNA. The sample gives 150,000 or so clones, 75% to 85% of which show up once; around an eighth is in the top ten. Germline V gene data show CDR1 as SNHLY and CDR2 as FYNNEI. Trimming at V came to 6 bases and at J to 7 bases, leaving 15 bases not matched to a gene. This CDR3 has 18 residues. The genes are TRBV2 and TRBJ2-7; 16 nucleotides agree with TRBD2. This receptor was obtained from a woman in her fifties or sixties with COVID-19, enrolled during active disease. Sequenced material: peripheral blood. The CDR3 is CASRTGTLGLAGGLEQYF. The CDR3 DNA is TGTGCCAGCAGGACCGGGACGCTGGGACTAGCGGGAGGGCTAGAGCAGTACTTC.